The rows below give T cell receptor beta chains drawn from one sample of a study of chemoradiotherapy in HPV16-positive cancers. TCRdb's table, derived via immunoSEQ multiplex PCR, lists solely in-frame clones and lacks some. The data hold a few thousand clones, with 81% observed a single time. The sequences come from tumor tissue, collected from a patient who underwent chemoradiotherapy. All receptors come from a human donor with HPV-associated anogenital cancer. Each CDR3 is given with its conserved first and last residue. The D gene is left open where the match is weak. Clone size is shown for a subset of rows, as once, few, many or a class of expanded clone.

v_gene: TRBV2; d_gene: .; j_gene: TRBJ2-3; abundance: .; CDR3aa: CASSEGATDTQYF; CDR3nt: TGTGCCAGCAGTGAAGGCGCAACAGATACGCAGTATTTT
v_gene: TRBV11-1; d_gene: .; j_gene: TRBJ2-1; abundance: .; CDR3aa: CASSLAGVPYNEQFF; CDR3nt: TGTGCCAGCAGCTTAGCAGGGGTACCCTACAATGAGCAGTTCTTC
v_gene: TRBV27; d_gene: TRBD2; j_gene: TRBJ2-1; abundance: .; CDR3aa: CASSYSGMSYNEQFF; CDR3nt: TGTGCCAGCAGTTACAGCGGGATGTCCTACAATGAGCAGTTCTTC
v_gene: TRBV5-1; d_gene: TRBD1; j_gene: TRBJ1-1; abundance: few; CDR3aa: CASSGQGSVTEAFF; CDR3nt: TGCGCCAGCAGCGGACAGGGTTCGGTCACTGAAGCTTTCTTT
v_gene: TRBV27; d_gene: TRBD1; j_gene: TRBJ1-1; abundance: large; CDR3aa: CASKPGQGWGTEAFF; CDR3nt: TGTGCCAGCAAGCCGGGACAGGGGTGGGGAACTGAAGCTTTCTTT
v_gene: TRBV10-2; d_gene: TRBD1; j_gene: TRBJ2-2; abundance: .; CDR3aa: CASSEGGTGAATGELFF; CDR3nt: TGCGCCAGCAGCGAAGGAGGGACAGGGGCGGCCACCGGGGAGCTGTTTTTT
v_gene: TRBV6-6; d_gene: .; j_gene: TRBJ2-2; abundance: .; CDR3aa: CASSRPFTQGSGELFF; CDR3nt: TGTGCCAGCAGCCGACCCTTTACCCAGGGATCCGGGGAGCTGTTTTTT
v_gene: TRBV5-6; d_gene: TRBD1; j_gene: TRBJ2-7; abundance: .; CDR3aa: CASSEGQGDYEQYF; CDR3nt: TGTGCCAGCAGCGAGGGACAGGGGGACTACGAGCAGTACTTC
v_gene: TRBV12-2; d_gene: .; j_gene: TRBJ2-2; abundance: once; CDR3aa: CASRGRDANTGELFF; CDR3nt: TGTGCAAGTCGCGGGAGGGACGCGAACACCGGGGAGCTGTTTTTT
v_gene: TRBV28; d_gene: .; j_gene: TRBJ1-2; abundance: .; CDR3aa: CASSPRQIYGYTF; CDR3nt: TGTGCCAGCAGTCCAAGACAAATCTATGGCTACACCTTC
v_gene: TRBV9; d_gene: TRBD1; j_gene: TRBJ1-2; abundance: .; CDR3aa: CASSADSGTGVGYGYTF; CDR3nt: TGTGCCAGCAGCGCAGACTCCGGGACAGGGGTCGGGTATGGCTACACCTTC
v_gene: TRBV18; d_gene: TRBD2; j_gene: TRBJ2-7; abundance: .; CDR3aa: CASSPEGGGYEQYF; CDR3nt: TGTGCCAGCTCACCTGAAGGCGGGGGCTACGAGCAGTACTTC
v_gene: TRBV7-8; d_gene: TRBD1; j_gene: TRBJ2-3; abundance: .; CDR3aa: CASSLGAGRGQRFTDTQYF; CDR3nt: TGTGCCAGCAGCTTAGGAGCCGGAAGGGGGCAAAGGTTCACAGATACGCAGTATTTT
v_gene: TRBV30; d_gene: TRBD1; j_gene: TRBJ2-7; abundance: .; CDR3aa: CAWRRTGTSYEQYF; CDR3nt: TGTGCCTGGAGGAGGACAGGAACCTCCTACGAGCAGTACTTC
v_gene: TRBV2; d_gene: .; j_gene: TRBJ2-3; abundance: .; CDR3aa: CASSEARDSVDTQYF; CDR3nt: TGTGCCAGCAGTGAAGCTAGGGACTCCGTAGATACGCAGTATTTT
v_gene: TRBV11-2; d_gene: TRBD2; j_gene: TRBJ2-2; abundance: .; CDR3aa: CASSLDGLAMNTGELFF; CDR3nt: TGTGCCAGCAGCTTAGACGGACTAGCGATGAACACCGGGGAGCTGTTTTTT
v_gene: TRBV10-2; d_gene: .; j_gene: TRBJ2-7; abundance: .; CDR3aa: CASSESPYRVPSYEQYF; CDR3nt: TGCGCCAGCAGTGAGTCACCTTACAGGGTGCCTAGCTACGAGCAGTACTTC
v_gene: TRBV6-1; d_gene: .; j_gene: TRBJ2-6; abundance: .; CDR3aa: CASSDNSGANVLTF; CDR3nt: TGTGCCAGCAGTGACAACTCTGGGGCCAACGTCCTGACTTTC
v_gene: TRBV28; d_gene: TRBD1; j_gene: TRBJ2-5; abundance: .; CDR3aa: CASSSQQGTETQYF; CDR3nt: TGTGCCAGCAGTTCTCAACAGGGGACAGAGACCCAGTACTTC
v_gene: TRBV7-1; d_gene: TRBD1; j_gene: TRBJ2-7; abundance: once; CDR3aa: CASSTDRGRYEQYF; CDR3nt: TGTGCCAGCAGCACGGACAGGGGACGCTACGAGCAGTACTTC
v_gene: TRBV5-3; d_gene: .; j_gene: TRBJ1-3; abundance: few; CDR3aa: CARSSDGRSGNTIYF; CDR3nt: TGTGCCAGAAGTTCGGACGGTCGCTCTGGAAACACCATATATTTT
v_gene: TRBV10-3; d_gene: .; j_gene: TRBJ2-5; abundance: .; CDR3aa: CAISDKYQETQYF; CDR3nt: TGTGCCATCAGTGATAAGTACCAAGAGACCCAGTACTTC
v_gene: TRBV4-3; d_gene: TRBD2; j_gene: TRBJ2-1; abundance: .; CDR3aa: CASSQDSWGLAGDSEQFF; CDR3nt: TGCGCCAGCAGCCAAGATTCTTGGGGACTAGCGGGAGATAGTGAGCAGTTCTTC
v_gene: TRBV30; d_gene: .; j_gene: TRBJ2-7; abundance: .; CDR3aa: CAWSVSKDEQYF; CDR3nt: TGTGCCTGGAGTGTGAGTAAGGACGAGCAGTACTTC
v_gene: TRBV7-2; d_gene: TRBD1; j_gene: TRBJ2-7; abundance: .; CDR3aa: CASSLAMTGGAYEQYF; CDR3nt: TGTGCCAGCAGCTTAGCCATGACAGGGGGTGCTTACGAGCAGTACTTC
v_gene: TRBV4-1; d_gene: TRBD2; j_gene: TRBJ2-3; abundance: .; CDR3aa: CASSQGLVAGTNTQYF; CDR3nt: TGCGCCAGCAGCCAAGGTTTGGTAGCGGGAACAAATACGCAGTATTTT
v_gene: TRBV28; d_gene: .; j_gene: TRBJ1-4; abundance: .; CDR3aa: CASSLFEQGPELNNEKLFF; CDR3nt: TGTGCCAGCAGTTTATTTGAGCAGGGACCAGAGTTAAATAATGAAAAACTGTTTTTT
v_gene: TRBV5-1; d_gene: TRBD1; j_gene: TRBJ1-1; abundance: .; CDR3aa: CASSPQTGTNTEAFF; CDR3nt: TGCGCCAGCAGCCCTCAGACAGGGACGAACACTGAAGCTTTCTTT
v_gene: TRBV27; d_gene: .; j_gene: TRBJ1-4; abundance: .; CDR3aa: CASSLAGSGEEKLFF; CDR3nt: TGTGCCAGCAGTTTAGCAGGGTCAGGAGAAGAAAAACTGTTTTTT
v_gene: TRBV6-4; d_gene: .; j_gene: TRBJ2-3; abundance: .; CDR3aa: CASSDSSGNTDTQYF; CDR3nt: TGTGCCAGCAGTGACTCGAGCGGTAACACAGATACGCAGTATTTT
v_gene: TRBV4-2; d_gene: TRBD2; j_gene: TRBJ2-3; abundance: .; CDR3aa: CASSQDGPSGSTDTQYF; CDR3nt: TGTGCCAGCAGCCAAGATGGGCCTAGCGGGAGCACAGATACGCAGTATTTT
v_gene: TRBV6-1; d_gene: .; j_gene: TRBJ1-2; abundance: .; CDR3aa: CASSEAGRAYGYTF; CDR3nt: TGTGCCAGCAGTGAAGCAGGGCGGGCTTATGGCTACACCTTC
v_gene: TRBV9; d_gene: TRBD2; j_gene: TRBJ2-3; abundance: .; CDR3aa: CASSPGGGRGDTQYF; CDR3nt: TGTGCCAGCAGCCCCGGGGGAGGGCGGGGAGATACGCAGTATTTT
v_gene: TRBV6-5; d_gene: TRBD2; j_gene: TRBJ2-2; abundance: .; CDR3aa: CASSYRTSGNTGELFF; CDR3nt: TGTGCCAGCAGTTACCGGACTAGCGGGAACACCGGGGAGCTGTTTTTT
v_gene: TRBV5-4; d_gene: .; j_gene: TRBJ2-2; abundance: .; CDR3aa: CASSPGGGPNTGELFF; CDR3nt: TGTGCCAGCAGCCCCGGAGGCGGGCCGAACACCGGGGAGCTGTTTTTT
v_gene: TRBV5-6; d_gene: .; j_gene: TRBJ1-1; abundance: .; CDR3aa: CASSLPNTEAFF; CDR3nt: TGTGCCAGCAGCTTACCTAACACTGAAGCTTTCTTT
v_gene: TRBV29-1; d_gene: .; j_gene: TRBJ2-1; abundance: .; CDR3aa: CSVNHRDWYNEQFF; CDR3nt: TGCAGCGTAAACCACCGGGACTGGTACAATGAGCAGTTCTTC
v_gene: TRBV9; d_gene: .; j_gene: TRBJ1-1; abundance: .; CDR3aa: CASSPSGGNTEAFF; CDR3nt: TGTGCCAGCAGCCCCTCTGGGGGGAACACTGAAGCTTTCTTT
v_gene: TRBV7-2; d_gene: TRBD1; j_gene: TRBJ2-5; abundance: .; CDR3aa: CASNRGTEETQYF; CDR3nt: TGTGCCAGCAACAGGGGAACCGAAGAGACCCAGTACTTC
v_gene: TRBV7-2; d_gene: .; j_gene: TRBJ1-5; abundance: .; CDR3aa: CASSPALSNQPQHF; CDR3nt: TGTGCCAGCAGCCCCGCACTGAGCAATCAGCCCCAGCATTTT
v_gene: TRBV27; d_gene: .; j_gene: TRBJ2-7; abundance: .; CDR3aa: CASSTVRGRSYEQYF; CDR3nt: TGTGCCAGCAGTACCGTCAGGGGCAGGTCCTACGAGCAGTACTTC
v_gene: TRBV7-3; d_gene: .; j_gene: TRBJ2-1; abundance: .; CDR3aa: CASSLGGVYNEQFF; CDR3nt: TGTGCCAGCAGCTTAGGGGGAGTCTACAATGAGCAGTTCTTC
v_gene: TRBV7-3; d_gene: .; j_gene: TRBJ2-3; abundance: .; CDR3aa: CASSFRSGATTDTQYF; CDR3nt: TGTGCCAGCAGCTTCCGATCGGGAGCTACCACAGATACGCAGTATTTT
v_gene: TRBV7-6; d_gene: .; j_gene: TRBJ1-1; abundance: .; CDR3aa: CASSLAGRATEAFF; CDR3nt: TGTGCCAGCAGCTTAGCCGGTAGGGCCACTGAAGCTTTCTTT
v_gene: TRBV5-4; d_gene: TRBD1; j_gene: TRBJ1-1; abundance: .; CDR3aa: CASSLYRGRGTEAFF; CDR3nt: TGTGCCAGCAGCTTGTACAGGGGGCGGGGAACTGAAGCTTTCTTT
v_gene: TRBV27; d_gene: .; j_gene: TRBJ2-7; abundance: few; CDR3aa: CASSVTSVSEQYF; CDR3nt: TGTGCCAGCAGCGTGACTAGTGTCTCCGAGCAGTACTTC
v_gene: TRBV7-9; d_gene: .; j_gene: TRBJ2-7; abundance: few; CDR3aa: CASRTGSSYEQYF; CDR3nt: TGTGCCAGCAGAACCGGGAGCTCCTACGAGCAGTACTTC
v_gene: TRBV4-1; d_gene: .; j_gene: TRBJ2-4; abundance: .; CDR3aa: CASSQDRTGATNIQYF; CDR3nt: TGCGCCAGCAGCCAAGATAGAACGGGAGCTACAAACATTCAGTACTTC
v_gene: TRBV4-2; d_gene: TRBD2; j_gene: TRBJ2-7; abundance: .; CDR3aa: CASSPKTSDSSYEQYF; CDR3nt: TGTGCCAGCAGCCCAAAGACTAGCGATAGCTCCTACGAGCAGTACTTC
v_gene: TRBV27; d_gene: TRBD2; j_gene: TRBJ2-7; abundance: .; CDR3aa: CASSSRGGLAYEQYF; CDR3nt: TGTGCCAGCAGTTCCCGGGGGGGGTTAGCCTACGAGCAGTACTTC
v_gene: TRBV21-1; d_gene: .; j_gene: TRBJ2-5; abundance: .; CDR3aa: CASSPSGDGETQYF; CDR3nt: TGTGCCAGCAGTCCGTCGGGCGACGGAGAGACCCAGTACTTC
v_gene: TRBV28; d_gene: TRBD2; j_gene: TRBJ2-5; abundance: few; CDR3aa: CASSLLRLAGGETQYF; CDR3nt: TGTGCCAGCAGTTTACTCAGACTAGCGGGAGGTGAGACCCAGTACTTC
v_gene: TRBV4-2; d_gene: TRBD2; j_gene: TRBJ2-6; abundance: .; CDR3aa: CASSPTSGSGANVLTF; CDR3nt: TGTGCCAGCAGCCCGACTAGCGGCTCTGGGGCCAACGTCCTGACTTTC
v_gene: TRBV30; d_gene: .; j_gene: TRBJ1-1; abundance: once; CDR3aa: CAWSVLEGTEAFF; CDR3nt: TGTGCCTGGAGTGTACTGGAGGGCACTGAAGCTTTCTTT
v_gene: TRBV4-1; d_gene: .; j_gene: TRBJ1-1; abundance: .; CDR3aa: CASSQGAGYGTEAFF; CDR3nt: TGCGCCAGCAGCCAAGGGGCAGGGTACGGCACTGAAGCTTTCTTT